Below, 9 T cell receptor beta chains from the same sample are listed, as sequenced in a study of T cells in Graves' hyperthyroidism and ophthalmopathy. It was RNA transcripts that yielded the amplified TCR beta CDR3 regions. TCR CDR3 regions were first amplified by RT-PCR with HTBI primers. MiXCR was run by TCRdb on the multiplex PCR reads, yielding one entry per CDR3 protein. The sample contains hundreds of thousands of distinct CDR3 sequences, 15% to 17% of which appear only once. The sequencing sample was made of blood. These TCRs come from a woman under 30 with Graves' hyperthyroidism.

This clonotype was observed at least ten times. This rearrangement joins TRBV12-3 or TRBV12-4 to TRBJ2-2, with D uncertain. V was trimmed by 3 bases and J by 0 bases, leaving 8 bases between them. The CDR3 consists of 15 residues. The CDR3 loop is CASSFGGSNTGELFF. The CDR3 coding sequence is TGTGCCAGCAGTTTTGGCGGATCGAACACCGGGGAGCTGTTTTTT.

This clonotype was counted many times. V is TRBV28 and J is TRBJ2-7, with 9 bases lining up with TRBD1. The CDR3 is made up of 13 amino acids. Germline assignment: CDR1 MDHEN and CDR2 SYDVKM. V lost 5 bases, J lost 7 bases, and 6 bases stayed unmatched. The CDR3: CASSTGGAGEQYF. The CDR3 region has the DNA TGTGCCAGCAGTACAGGGGGCGCGGGGGAGCAGTACTTC. Filled out from reference TRBV28 and TRBJ2-7, the complete variable domain reads DVKVTQSSRYLVKRTGEKVFLECVQDMDHENMFWYRQDPGLGLRLIYFSYDVKMKEKGDIPEGYSVSREKKERFSLILESASTNQTSMYLCASSTGGAGEQYFGPGTRLTVT.

This clonotype has at least ten counts. The chain employs TRBV5-1 and TRBJ2-7; the D gene could be TRBD1 or TRBD2 (5 bases each). Germline CDR1 reads SGHRS; CDR2 reads YFSETQ. Between the trimmed V and J ends, which lost 4 bases and 0 bases, there was a span of 11 bases. The CDR3 totals 14 residues. The CDR3, as DNA: TGCGCCAGCAGCCCCGGGGCCACCTCCTACGAGCAGTACTTC. Its translation: CASSPGATSYEQYF.

The chain's CDR3 is CASSYGQGRNYGYTF. For the CDR3, the DNA is TGTGCCAGCAGTTACGGACAGGGGAGAAACTATGGCTACACCTTC. The chain joins TRBV6-2 or TRBV6-3 to TRBJ1-2; TRBD1 matches 9 bases. This CDR3 has 15 amino acids. The germline V gene has CDR1 MNHEY and CDR2 SVGEGT. V lost 2 bases, J lost 2 bases, and 3 bases stayed unmatched.

This clonotype was observed many times. The chain is built from TRBV15 and TRBJ2-1, with TRBD2 as a possible D gene (5 bases). CDR1 and CDR2 (germline): LNHNV, YYDKDF (reference sequence). The CDR3 spans 13 residues. Trimming removed 1 base at V and 5 bases at J, with 6 bases between. The CDR3 spells CATSRVGDNEQFF. CDR3 in DNA: TGTGCCACCAGCAGAGTCGGGGACAATGAGCAGTTCTTC.

This clonotype was recorded many times. The CDR3 region has the DNA TGTGCCAGCAGCTTAGGTGGACAGGGATGGTACGAGCAGTACTTC. This translates into CASSLGGQGWYEQYF. The V gene is TRBV13, the J gene TRBJ2-7; 8 bases line up with TRBD1. This CDR3 comprises 15 residues. From germline, CDR1 is PRHDT and CDR2 FYEKMQ (reference sequence). V was pared by 0 bases and J by 4 bases, with 5 bases of the junction left unmatched.

J is TRBJ2-3 and V is TRBV20-1; possibly TRBD2 for D (6 bases). V dropped 6 bases and J dropped 2 bases, with 12 bases sitting between them. This CDR3 is built from 13 residues. Germline CDR1 DFQATT, CDR2 SNEGSKA (reference sequence). CDR3 sequence reads: CSAPWRVTDTQYF. The CDR3 DNA follows: TGCAGTGCACCCTGGAGGGTCACAGATACGCAGTATTTT.

V is TRBV7-9 and J is TRBJ2-1; 8 bases agree with TRBD1. The length of the CDR3 is 14 residues. J lost 8 bases, V lost 0 bases, and 3 bases had no gene match. Germline lookup yields CDR1 SEHNR and CDR2 FQNEAQ (reference sequence). CDR3 sequence: CASSLAGQGDEQFF. As DNA, the CDR3 is TGTGCCAGCAGCTTAGCTGGACAGGGTGATGAGCAGTTCTTC.

The chain joins TRBV9 to TRBJ1-2; D ambiguous. Germline CDR1 and CDR2: SGDLS and YYNGEE. The CDR3 totals 14 residues. V was trimmed by 0 bases and J by 4 bases, leaving 10 bases between them. CDR3 amino acids: CASSVDYTFYGYTF. DNA for the CDR3: TGTGCCAGCAGCGTAGATTACACGTTCTATGGCTACACCTTC.